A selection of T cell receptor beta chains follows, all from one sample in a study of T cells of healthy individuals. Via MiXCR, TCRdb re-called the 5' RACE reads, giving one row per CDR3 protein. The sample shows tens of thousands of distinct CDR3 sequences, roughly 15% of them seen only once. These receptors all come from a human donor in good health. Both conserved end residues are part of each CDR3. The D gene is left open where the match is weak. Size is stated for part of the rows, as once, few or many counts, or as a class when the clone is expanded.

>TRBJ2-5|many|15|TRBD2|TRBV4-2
TGTGCCAGCAGCCAAGCAACCGGGACTAGAACTTCCCAGTACTTC
CASSQATGTRTSQYF
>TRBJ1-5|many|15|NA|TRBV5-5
TGTGCCAGCAGCTTGGGTGCGAATAGCAATCAGCCCCAGCATTTT
CASSLGANSNQPQHF
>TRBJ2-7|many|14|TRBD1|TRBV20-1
TGCAGTGCTAGCTCTGGACAGGGGGCGAGGGAGCAGTACTTC
CSASSGQGAREQYF
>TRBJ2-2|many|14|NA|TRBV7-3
TGTGCCAGCAGCTTAACGGTGCTAGCTGGGGAGCTGTTTTTT
CASSLTVLAGELFF
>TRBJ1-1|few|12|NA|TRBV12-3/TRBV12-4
TGTGCCAGCTGCCATGGGGGCACTGAAGCTTTCTTT
CASCHGGTEAFF
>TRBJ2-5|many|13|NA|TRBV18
TGTGCCAGCTCACCAGCACTCCAAGAGACCCAGTACTTC
CASSPALQETQYF
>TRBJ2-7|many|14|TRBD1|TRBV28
TGTGCCAGCAGCCTCGGACAGGGGGACTACGAGCAGTACTTC
CASSLGQGDYEQYF
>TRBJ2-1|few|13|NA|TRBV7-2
TGTGCCAGCAGCTTAGGTGGGTTAAATGAGCAGTTCTTC
CASSLGGLNEQFF
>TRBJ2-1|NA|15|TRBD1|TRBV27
TGTGCCAGCAGTTTTTCCCCGGGACAGTACAATGAGCAGTTCTTC
CASSFSPGQYNEQFF
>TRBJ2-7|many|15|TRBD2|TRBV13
TGTGCCAGCAGCTTAATGGGCGGGAGCTCCTACGAGCAGTACTTC
CASSLMGGSSYEQYF
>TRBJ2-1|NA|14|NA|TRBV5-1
TGCGCCAGCTTAGATGGACTGGCCACCAATGAGCAGTTCTTC
CASLDGLATNEQFF
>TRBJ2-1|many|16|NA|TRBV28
TGTGCCAGCATTCCCCAATCGGGGTTACCTGGCAATGAGCAGTTCTTC
CASIPQSGLPGNEQFF
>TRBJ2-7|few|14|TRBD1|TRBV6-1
TGTGCCAGCAGTGCCGGGACAGGGCTCCCACCTCAGTACTTC
CASSAGTGLPPQYF
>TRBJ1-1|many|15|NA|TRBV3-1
TGTGCCAGCAGCCAAAGACGCAGGGGTGACACTGAAGCTTTCTTT
CASSQRRRGDTEAFF
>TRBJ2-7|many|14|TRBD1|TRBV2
TGTGCCATCCCTAAAGGGACAGGGACCTACGAGCAGTACTTC
CAIPKGTGTYEQYF
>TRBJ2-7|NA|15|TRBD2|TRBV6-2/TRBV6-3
TGTGCCAGCAGTTGGGAGTACGCGGGAGGATCCGAGCAGTACTTC
CASSWEYAGGSEQYF
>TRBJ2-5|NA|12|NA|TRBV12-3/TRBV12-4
TGTGCCAGCAGTTTGTTGGACTTTGCCCAGTACTTC
CASSLLDFAQYF
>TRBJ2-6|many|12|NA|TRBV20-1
TGCAGTGCTAGATCTGGGGCCAACGTCCTGACTTTC
CSARSGANVLTF
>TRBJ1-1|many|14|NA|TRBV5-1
TGCGCCAGCAGCTGGGGCACGGCGGCGATTGAAGCTTTCTTT
CASSWGTAAIEAFF
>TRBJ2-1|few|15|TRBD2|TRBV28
TGTGCCAGCAGTCAAACCGGGAGGGCGGGGAATGAGCAGTTCTTC
CASSQTGRAGNEQFF
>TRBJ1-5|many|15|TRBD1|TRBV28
TGTGCCAGCAGTACCGAGACCAGGGGGCGCGGGCCCCAGCATTTT
CASSTETRGRGPQHF
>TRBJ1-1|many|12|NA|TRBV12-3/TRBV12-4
TGTGCCAGCAGTCGACAGATGACTGAAGCTTTCTTT
CASSRQMTEAFF
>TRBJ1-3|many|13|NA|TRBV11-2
TGTGCCAGCAGCCCGGACAGAGGAAACACCATATATTTT
CASSPDRGNTIYF
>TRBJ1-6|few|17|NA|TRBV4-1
TGCGCCAGCAGCCAAGATTCAGGGGAGTACTTTAATTCACCCCTCCACTTT
CASSQDSGEYFNSPLHF
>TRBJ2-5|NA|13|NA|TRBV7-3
TGTGCCAGCAGCTTACAAGAAGGGGGGACCAAGTACTTC
CASSLQEGGTKYF
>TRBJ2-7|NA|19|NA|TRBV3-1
TGTGCCAGCAGACAAAATAACCCTCGGACTGGACGCCGCCTCTACGAGCAGTACTTC
CASRQNNPRTGRRLYEQYF
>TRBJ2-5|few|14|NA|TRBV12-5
TGTGCTAGTGGTCTCGGAGGAGTCCAAGAGACCCAGTACTTC
CASGLGGVQETQYF
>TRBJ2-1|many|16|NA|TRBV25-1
TGTGCCAGCAGTGATTCTACTAGCATCCCCGAGGATGAGCAGTTCTTC
CASSDSTSIPEDEQFF
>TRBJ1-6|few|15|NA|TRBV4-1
TGCGCCAGCAGCCGGACAGTAGGGGATAATTCACCCCTCCACTTT
CASSRTVGDNSPLHF
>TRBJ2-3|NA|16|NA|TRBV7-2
TGTGCCAGCAGCTTATTTACTAGCAGATACACAGATACGCAGTATTTT
CASSLFTSRYTDTQYF
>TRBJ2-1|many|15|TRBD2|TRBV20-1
TGCAGTGCTAGAGATCCGGCTAGCGGGGCCGATGAGCAGTTCTTC
CSARDPASGADEQFF
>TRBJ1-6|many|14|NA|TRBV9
TGTGCCAGCACCCGCCGGGCGAATAATTCACCCCTCCACTTT
CASTRRANNSPLHF
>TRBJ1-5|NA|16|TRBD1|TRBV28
TGTGCCACCCAACCCTGGGAGGGGGCGACGAATCAGCCCCAGCATTTT
CATQPWEGATNQPQHF
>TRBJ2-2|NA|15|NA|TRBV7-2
TGTGCCAGCAGCTTCGCGGCAGGGAAGGCGGGGGAGCTGTTTTTT
CASSFAAGKAGELFF
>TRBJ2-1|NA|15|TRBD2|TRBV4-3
TGCGCCAGCAGCCAAGTTCTAGCGGGAGACGATGAGCAGTTCTTC
CASSQVLAGDDEQFF
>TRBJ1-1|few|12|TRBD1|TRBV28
TGTGCCAGCAGTCCAGGACAGGTTGAAGCTTTCTTT
CASSPGQVEAFF
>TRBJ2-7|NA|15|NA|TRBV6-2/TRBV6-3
TGTGCCAGCAGTTACGGTTTGGGCGGCCATTACGAGCAGTACTTC
CASSYGLGGHYEQYF
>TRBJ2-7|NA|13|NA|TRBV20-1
TGCAGTGCTCGCGTCCGACAGACCTACGAGCAGTACTTC
CSARVRQTYEQYF
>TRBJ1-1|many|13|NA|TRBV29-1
TGCAGCGTTGACCGCTTTTCCAACACTGAAGCTTTCTTT
CSVDRFSNTEAFF